The 14 T cell receptor beta chains presented below share a single source sample, sequenced in a study of CD8+ T cells in alopecia areata. Treatment meaning: oral pan-JAK inhibitor, 5-10 mg twice daily. cDNA reverse transcribed from extracted RNA served as the sequencing template. Sequencing was performed with immunoSEQ multiplex PCR; in TCRdb, only in-frame clones are kept and a portion is missing. The data hold around 300,000 clones, with around 64% observed a single time. The source material was CD4+ T cells sorted from blood, sampled at approximately week 52, from a patient treated with tofacitinib. These receptors were obtained from a human donor with alopecia areata.

This clone has more than one count but fewer than ten. The genes are TRBV4-1 and TRBJ2-7; D uncertain. CDR3 length equals 14 residues. The V end lost 4 bases, the J end lost 2 bases, and 12 bases lay between the germline ends. Germline CDR1 is MGHRA and CDR2 is YSYEKL. The CDR3 sequence is CASSREIRTYEQYF. CDR3 bases: TGCGCCAGCAGCCGAGAGATTCGTACCTACGAGCAGTACTTC.

The chain has TRBV30 and TRBJ1-2; tentatively, D is TRBD1 (6 bases). The V and J ends lost 3 bases and 4 bases respectively, with 21 bases between them. CDR3 length equals 16 residues. Germline V CDR1 and CDR2: GTSNPN, SVGIG (reference sequence). In DNA form, the CDR3 reads TGTGCCTGGAGCAAATCCGGGGGGGCTGTAGGCTATGGCTACACCTTC. Its protein is CAWSKSGGAVGYGYTF.

The sample holds a few counts of this clone. Other DNA sequences in this sample translate to the same CDR3. This chain's CDR3 is CASSLADSPLHF. CDR3 coding DNA: TGTGCCAGCAGCTTAGCGGATTCACCCCTCCACTTT. The chain carries TRBV7-9 and TRBJ1-6; D unresolved. Germline loops: CDR1 SEHNR, CDR2 FQNEAQ (reference sequence). The CDR3 loop spans 12 amino acids. V was cut by 0 bases and J by 8 bases, with 2 bases left in between.

The chain couples TRBV5-4 to TRBJ2-4; 7 bases fit TRBD2. This CDR3 is 15 amino acids long. Germline-derived CDR1 and CDR2 are SGHNT and YYREEE (reference sequence). V trimming: 2 bases; J trimming: 0 bases; junction bases outside the gene matches: 2. CDR3 region: CASSFPGGAKNIQYF. The CDR3 DNA reads as TGTGCCAGCAGCTTTCCGGGGGGAGCCAAAAACATTCAGTACTTC.

At least ten counts were recorded for this clone. DNA for the CDR3: TGTGCCAGCAGTTCTAGGACTAGCGGGGACATTCAGTACTTC. Protein sequence: CASSSRTSGDIQYF. The chain has TRBV7-9 and TRBJ2-4, with 12 bases fitting TRBD2. The CDR3 spans 14 residues. After removal of 6 bases from V and 8 bases from J, the junction contained 5 bases not matched to a gene. Germline V gene lookup returns CDR1 SEHNR and CDR2 FQNEAQ (reference sequence).

The CDR3 loop reads CAWKTRGVNNSPLHF. CDR3 nucleotides: TGTGCCTGGAAAACGAGGGGCGTGAATAATTCACCCCTCCACTTT. The chain has TRBV30 and TRBJ1-6; possible D gene TRBD1, 5 bases. The CDR3 has 15 residues. The V end was cut by 4 bases, the J end by 5 bases, with 15 bases between. Germline V gene lookup returns CDR1 GTSNPN and CDR2 SVGIG (reference sequence).

In this sample, this clone turned up a few times. The chain links TRBV7-8 to TRBJ2-7; D call uncertain. Germline loops: CDR1 SGHVS, CDR2 FQNEAQ. Trimming pared 5 bases from V and 1 base from J, leaving 12 bases between. This CDR3 comprises 14 residues. CDR3 sequence (DNA): TGTGCCAGCAGCCTTCAGCCATCTTCCTACGAGCAGTACTTC. Translated, it gives CASSLQPSSYEQYF.

There are a few counts of this clone. This chain uses TRBV7-2 with TRBJ1-2; no reliable D call. CDR1 and CDR2 (germline): SGHTA, FQGNSA. The ends were cut back, 3 bases at V and 4 bases at J, with 9 bases in the middle. The CDR3 covers 13 residues. The CDR3 DNA reads TGTGCCAGCAGCTTTGAGGGAGCCTATGGCTACACCTTC. Translation: CASSFEGAYGYTF.

The chain links TRBV2 to TRBJ1-4; the D is unclear. Between the trimmed V and J ends, which lost 8 bases and 6 bases, there was a span of 7 bases. CDR1 and CDR2 (germline): SNHLY, FYNNEI. This CDR3 is built from 11 residues. CDR3 nucleotides: TGTGCCAGCGGGCCTTATGAAAAACTGTTTTTT. Amino acids: CASGPYEKLFF.

There are a few counts of this clone. Other nucleotide sequences in the sample specify the same CDR3. The chain joins TRBV2 to TRBJ1-5, with 8 bases identical to TRBD1. The V and J ends lost 3 bases and 2 bases, in that order; junction bases with no gene match: 0. The germline gives CDR1 SNHLY, CDR2 FYNNEI. The CDR3 loop spans 14 amino acids. This chain's CDR3 is CASSEDRGNQPQHF. The CDR3 nucleotides read TGTGCCAGCAGTGAGGACAGGGGCAATCAGCCCCAGCATTTT.

The chain combines TRBV20-1 with TRBJ2-1; D is undetermined. V was cut by 1 base and J by 12 bases, with 10 bases left in between. The CDR3 spans 11 residues. CDR1 is DFQATT and CDR2 is SNEGSKA in the germline V gene (reference sequence). CDR3 in amino acids: CSARGRGRQFF. Here the CDR3 DNA reads TGCAGTGCTAGAGGACGAGGCAGGCAGTTCTTC.

Worth noting for this clone: One end of the junction is discordant with germline, which a read error may explain. Written as DNA, the CDR3 is TGCAGCGTTGAAGACCAAGTACAGGCCACCTTC. Its translation: CSVEDQVQATF. The chain joins TRBV29-1 to TRBJ2-7, with TRBD1 as a possible D gene (5 bases). The V gene's germline CDR1 is SQVTM and CDR2 ANQGSEA. This CDR3 is built from 11 residues.

This chain uses TRBV30 with TRBJ2-2; the match to TRBD2 covers 10 bases. The germline gives CDR1 GTSNPN, CDR2 SVGIG (reference sequence). J gave up 4 bases and V 0 bases, and 11 bases lay outside the gene matches. The CDR3 is 18 amino acids. DNA of the CDR3: TGTGCCTGGAGTGTATGGCTAGCGGGGGCTCGGCCCACCGGGGAGCTGTTTTTT. As protein: CAWSVWLAGARPTGELFF.

The chain employs TRBV2 and TRBJ1-2, with D hard to call. This CDR3 spans 14 amino acids. V lost 3 bases and J 3 bases, leaving 11 bases between the germline ends. The germline V gene encodes CDR1 SNHLY and CDR2 FYNNEI. CDR3 coding DNA: TGTGCCAGCAGTGAGGGAGGTGCAGACTATGGCTACACCTTC. Protein: CASSEGGADYGYTF.